The 20 T cell receptor beta chains below all came from one sample that was sequenced in a study of T cell responses to AZD1222 COVID-19 vaccine. Clones were sequenced by immunoSEQ multiplex PCR, and TCRdb holds only the in-frame ones, with some missing. The sample lists some 150,000 clones, under 95% occurring once. The material sequenced was peripheral blood, taken on day 0 of AZD1222 vaccination. All receptors come from an adult in good health.

CDR3 coding DNA: TGTGCCAGCTCACCAAGGAGCAAGGGAACTAGCACAGATACGCAGTATTTT. Its protein is CASSPRSKGTSTDTQYF. The chain joins TRBV18 to TRBJ2-3; unclear D gene. This CDR3 comprises 17 residues. Germline V gene data show CDR1 as KGHSH and CDR2 as LQKENI. Trimming pared 2 bases from V and 0 bases from J, leaving 15 bases between.

The chain recombines TRBV7-2 with TRBJ2-6; tentative D call: TRBD1 (6 bases). The germline V gene encodes CDR1 SGHTA and CDR2 FQGNSA. The CDR3 is made up of 15 amino acids. Trimming removed 5 bases from V and 0 bases from J, with 8 bases in between. The CDR3 DNA reads as TGTGCCAGCAGCACGGACAGCTCTGGGGCCAACGTCCTGACTTTC. Amino acid sequence: CASSTDSSGANVLTF.

The chain has TRBV5-6 and TRBJ2-2; D is perhaps TRBD2 (5 bases). The CDR3 is 15 residues long. Trimming stripped 7 bases from V and 5 bases from J, with 18 bases between. Germline V gene data show CDR1 as SGHDT and CDR2 as YYEEEE. CDR3 in amino acids: CASGPLGVSTGELFF. The CDR3 DNA reads TGTGCCAGCGGGCCCCTCGGGGTGTCGACCGGGGAGCTGTTTTTT.

V and J are TRBV7-6 and TRBJ2-3; TRBD2 matches at 9 bases. CDR1 SGHVS and CDR2 FNYEAQ come from the germline V gene. Trimming removed 1 base from V and 8 bases from J; junction bases left unmatched: 1. This CDR3 is built from 13 residues. The CDR3 bases are TGTGCCAGCAGCTTAGGCGGGGGGGCTACGCAGTATTTT. Translated, it gives CASSLGGGATQYF.

The rearrangement uses TRBV5-1 and TRBJ2-7; perhaps TRBD2 as D (5 bases). The CDR3 consists of 14 residues. The V gene's germline CDR1 is SGHRS and CDR2 YFSETQ. V was shortened by 4 bases and J by 3 bases, with 14 bases between the two germline ends. The CDR3 spells CASSREPGDYEQYF. In DNA form, the CDR3 reads TGCGCCAGCAGCCGGGAACCGGGTGACTACGAGCAGTACTTC.

The V gene is TRBV15, the J gene TRBJ2-2; D may be TRBD1 (6 bases). Germline V gene lookup returns CDR1 LNHNV and CDR2 YYDKDF (reference sequence). V lost 5 bases and J 7 bases, leaving 23 bases between the germline ends. There are 17 residues in the CDR3. CDR3 residues: CATSLTRGALTGGELFF. The CDR3 region has the DNA TGTGCCACCAGCTTAACCAGGGGCGCCTTAACTGGCGGGGAGCTGTTTTTT.

This rearrangement joins TRBV20-1 to TRBJ2-5; no clear D. V dropped 3 bases and J dropped 1 base, with 12 bases sitting between them. The CDR3 sequence is 14 residues long. Germline-derived CDR1 and CDR2 are DFQATT and SNEGSKA (reference sequence). CDR3 region: CSASRIGVQETQYF. The CDR3 DNA is TGCAGTGCTAGTCGTATCGGAGTCCAAGAGACCCAGTACTTC.

The chain is built from TRBV6-1 and TRBJ1-4; D not certain. The CDR3 runs to 14 residues. Trimming pared 1 base from V and 2 bases from J, leaving 5 bases between. CDR1 and CDR2 (germline): MNHNS, SASEGT. The CDR3 nucleotides read TGTGCCAGCAGTGAAGGGTACACTAATGAAAAACTGTTTTTT. It codes for CASSEGYTNEKLFF.

V and J are TRBV6-6 and TRBJ1-6; 7 bases fit TRBD1. This CDR3 is 15 amino acids long. Germline lookup yields CDR1 MNHNY and CDR2 SVGAGI (reference sequence). V trimming: 7 bases; J trimming: 1 base; junction bases outside the gene matches: 4. The DNA for the CDR3 is TGTGCCAGCACCAGGGGGGTATCCTATAATTCACCCCTCCACTTT. Protein product: CASTRGVSYNSPLHF.

V usage is TRBV24-1 and J usage is TRBJ1-5, with 8 bases aligning to TRBD1. The J segment lost 6 bases and the V segment lost 6 bases, leaving 3 bases of the junction unmatched. Germline CDR1 and CDR2: KGHDR and SFDVKD. CDR3 length: 13 residues. CDR3: CATSSGGGQPQHF. The CDR3 DNA reads as TGTGCCACCAGTTCAGGGGGCGGTCAGCCCCAGCATTTT.

V is TRBV18 and J is TRBJ1-5; D is unresolved. Trimming left V 6 bases short and J 5 bases short, with 11 bases between. There are 13 residues in the CDR3. Germline lookup yields CDR1 KGHSH and CDR2 LQKENI. CDR3 coding DNA: TGTGCCAGCTCGACGGGGAACGATCAGCCCCAGCATTTT. Its translation is CASSTGNDQPQHF.

The chain couples TRBV10-3 to TRBJ1-2, with 7 bases lining up with TRBD1. The CDR3 covers 13 residues. Germline V gene lookup returns CDR1 ENHRY and CDR2 SYGVKD. V was pared by 8 bases and J by 3 bases, with 6 bases of the junction left unmatched. CDR3 in amino acids: CAIRRTGYYGYTF. CDR3 DNA: TGTGCCATCCGCCGGACAGGATACTATGGCTACACCTTC.

The chain links TRBV9 to TRBJ2-3; TRBD2 matches at 15 bases. The CDR3 runs 16 residues. Germline V CDR1 and CDR2: SGDLS, YYNGEE. With 3 bases clipped from V and 7 bases from J, the junction kept 6 bases outside the gene matches. The CDR3 sequence: CASSGGTSGGRNTQYF. CDR3 nucleotides: TGTGCCAGCAGCGGCGGGACTAGCGGGGGGCGGAATACGCAGTATTTT.

The chain joins TRBV10-3 to TRBJ2-2; TRBD1 aligns across 7 bases. Trimming at V came to 10 bases and at J to 0 bases, leaving 5 bases not matched to a gene. The CDR3 has 14 amino acids. CDR1 is ENHRY and CDR2 is SYGVKD in the germline V gene. CDR3 nucleotides: TGTGCCAACGGACAGGCCGCGAACACCGGGGAGCTGTTTTTT. Amino acids: CANGQAANTGELFF.

The CDR3: CATSSDRGNTEAFF. The CDR3 DNA reads TGTGCCACTAGCTCTGACAGAGGCAACACTGAAGCTTTCTTT. The chain is built from TRBV10-3 and TRBJ1-1; D possibly corresponds to TRBD1 (5 bases). This CDR3 is built from 14 residues. V gave up 10 bases and J gave up 2 bases, with 17 bases separating them. Germline V lookup: CDR1 ENHRY, CDR2 SYGVKD.

The V gene is TRBV7-9, the J gene TRBJ1-1; 8 bases map to TRBD1. Germline CDR1 reads SEHNR; CDR2 reads FQNEAQ (reference sequence). The CDR3 is 15 amino acids. Losses at the gene ends were 4 bases for V and 4 bases for J; bases not matched to a gene: 8. CDR3 DNA: TGTGCCAGCAGCTCCACAGGGGGAGTCCGCACTGAAGCTTTCTTT. This sequence encodes CASSSTGGVRTEAFF. Full variable domain (rest looked up from reference TRBV7-9 and TRBJ1-1): DTGVSQNPRHKITKRGQNVTFRCDPISEHNRLYWYRQTLGQGPEFLTYFQNEAQLEKSRLLSDRFSAERPKGSFSTLEIQRTEQGDSAMYLCASSSTGGVRTEAFFGQGTRLTVV.

The chain carries TRBV5-8 and TRBJ1-4; no clear D. V lost 2 bases and J lost 0, with 11 bases in between. The V gene's germline CDR1 is SGHTS and CDR2 YDEGEE. The CDR3 runs to 16 residues. The CDR3 DNA reads TGTGCCAGCAGCTTTGCGGCGATGTCAACTAATGAAAAACTGTTTTTT. As protein: CASSFAAMSTNEKLFF.

This clone has a single count. The CDR3 region is CASSQEGLDAYEQYF. CDR3 bases: TGTGCCAGCAGCCAAGAAGGCCTCGACGCCTACGAGCAGTACTTC. This rearrangement joins TRBV3-1 (or the pseudogene TRBV3-2) to TRBJ2-7; D ambiguous. Germline V gene data show CDR1 as LGHDT and CDR2 as YNNKEL (reference sequence). The CDR3 runs 15 residues. The ends were cut back, 0 bases at V and 2 bases at J, with 11 bases in the middle.

V and J are TRBV4-2 and TRBJ1-6; the D is unclear. This CDR3 spans 16 amino acids. CDR1 is LGHNA, CDR2 YNFKEQ, per germline. Trimming pared 2 bases from V and 5 bases from J, leaving 13 bases between. CDR3 residues: CASSQRVLTDNSPLHF. The CDR3 DNA is TGTGCCAGCAGCCAAAGGGTGCTTACGGATAATTCACCCCTCCACTTT.

V is TRBV5-8 and J is TRBJ1-2; no firm D call. Trimming removed 2 bases from V and 0 bases from J, with 8 bases in between. Germline V gene data show CDR1 as SGHTS and CDR2 as YDEGEE. This CDR3 is built from 14 residues. For the CDR3, the DNA is TGTGCCAGCAGCTTAACCGCAACTAACTATGGCTACACCTTC. This sequence encodes CASSLTATNYGYTF.